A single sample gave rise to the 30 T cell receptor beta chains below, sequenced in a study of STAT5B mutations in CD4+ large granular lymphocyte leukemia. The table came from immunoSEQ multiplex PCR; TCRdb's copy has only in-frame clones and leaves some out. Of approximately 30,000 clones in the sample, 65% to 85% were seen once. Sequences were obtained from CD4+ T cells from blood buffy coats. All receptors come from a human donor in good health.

The CDR3 sequence: CASSELTSGRTEQFF. As DNA, the CDR3 is TGTGCCAGCAGTGAACTCACTAGCGGGAGGACTGAGCAGTTCTTC. The chain couples TRBV2 to TRBJ2-1; the match to TRBD2 covers 12 bases. Germline trimming cut 2 bases from V and 9 bases from J; bases unmatched to any gene: 5. The length of the CDR3 is 15 residues. CDR1 and CDR2 from the germline V gene are SNHLY and FYNNEI.

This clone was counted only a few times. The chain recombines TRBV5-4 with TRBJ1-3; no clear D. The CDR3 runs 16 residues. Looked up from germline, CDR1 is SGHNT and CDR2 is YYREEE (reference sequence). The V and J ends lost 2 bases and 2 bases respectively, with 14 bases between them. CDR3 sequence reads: CASSFRGMGTGNTIYF. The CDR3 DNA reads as TGTGCCAGCAGCTTTCGGGGAATGGGGACTGGAAACACCATATATTTT. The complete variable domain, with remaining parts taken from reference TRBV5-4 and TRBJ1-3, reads ETGVTQSPTHLIKTRGQQVTLRCSSQSGHNTVSWYQQALGQGPQFIFQYYREEENGRGNFPPRFSGLQFPNYSSELNVNALELDDSALYLCASSFRGMGTGNTIYFGEGSWLTVV.

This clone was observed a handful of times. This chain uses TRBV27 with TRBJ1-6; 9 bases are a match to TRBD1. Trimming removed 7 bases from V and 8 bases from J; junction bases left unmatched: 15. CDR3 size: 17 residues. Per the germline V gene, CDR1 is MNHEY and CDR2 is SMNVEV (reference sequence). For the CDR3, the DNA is TGTGCCAGCACCTACTTGGGGAACAGGGGGCGGGATTCACCCCTCCACTTT. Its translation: CASTYLGNRGRDSPLHF.

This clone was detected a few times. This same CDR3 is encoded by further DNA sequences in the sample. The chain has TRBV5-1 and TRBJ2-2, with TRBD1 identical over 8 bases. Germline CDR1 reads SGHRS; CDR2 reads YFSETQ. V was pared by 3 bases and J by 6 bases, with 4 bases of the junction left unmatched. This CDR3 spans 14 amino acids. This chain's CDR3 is CASSSGGASGELFF. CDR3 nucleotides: TGCGCCAGCAGCTCAGGGGGCGCTTCCGGGGAGCTGTTTTTT.

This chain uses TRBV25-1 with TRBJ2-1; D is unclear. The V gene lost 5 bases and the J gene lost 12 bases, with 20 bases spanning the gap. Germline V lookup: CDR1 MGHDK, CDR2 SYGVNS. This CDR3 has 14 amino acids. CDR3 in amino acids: CASSFPGSGVAQFF. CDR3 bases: TGTGCCAGCAGTTTCCCCGGCTCCGGAGTTGCGCAGTTCTTC.

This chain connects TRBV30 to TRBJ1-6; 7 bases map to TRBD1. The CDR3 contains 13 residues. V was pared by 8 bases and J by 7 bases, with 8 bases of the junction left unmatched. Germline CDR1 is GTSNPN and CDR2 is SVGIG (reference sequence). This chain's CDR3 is CAASGTVNSPLHF. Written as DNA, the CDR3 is TGTGCCGCCTCCGGGACAGTAAATTCACCCCTCCACTTT.

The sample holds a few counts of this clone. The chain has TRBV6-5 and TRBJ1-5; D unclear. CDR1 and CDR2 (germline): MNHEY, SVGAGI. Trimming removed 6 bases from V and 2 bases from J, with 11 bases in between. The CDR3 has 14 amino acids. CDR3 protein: CASSTTFGNQPQHF. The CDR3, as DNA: TGTGCCAGCAGCACGACATTCGGCAATCAGCCCCAGCATTTT.

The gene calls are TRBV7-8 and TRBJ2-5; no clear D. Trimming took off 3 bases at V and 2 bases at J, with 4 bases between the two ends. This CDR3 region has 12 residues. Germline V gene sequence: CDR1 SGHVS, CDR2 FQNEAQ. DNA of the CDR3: TGTGCCAGCAGCTTCCCTCAAGAGACCCAGTACTTC. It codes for CASSFPQETQYF.

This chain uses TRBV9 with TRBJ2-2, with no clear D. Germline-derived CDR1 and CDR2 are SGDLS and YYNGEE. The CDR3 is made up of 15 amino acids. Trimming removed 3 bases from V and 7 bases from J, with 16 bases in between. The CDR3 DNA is TGTGCCAGCAGCGACGACCGACGCCGTAGCGGGGAGCTGTTTTTT. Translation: CASSDDRRRSGELFF.

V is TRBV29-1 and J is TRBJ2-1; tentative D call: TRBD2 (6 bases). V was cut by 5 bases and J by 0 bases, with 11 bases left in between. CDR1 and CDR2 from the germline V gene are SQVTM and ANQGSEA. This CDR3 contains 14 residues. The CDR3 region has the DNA TGCAGCGTTCCGAGCGGGCCCTCCTACAATGAGCAGTTCTTC. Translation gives CSVPSGPSYNEQFF.

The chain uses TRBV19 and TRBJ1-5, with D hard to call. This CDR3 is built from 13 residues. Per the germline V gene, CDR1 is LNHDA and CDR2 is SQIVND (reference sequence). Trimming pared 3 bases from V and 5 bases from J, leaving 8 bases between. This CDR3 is CASSIERDQPQHF. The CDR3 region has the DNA TGTGCCAGTAGTATCGAGAGAGATCAGCCCCAGCATTTT.

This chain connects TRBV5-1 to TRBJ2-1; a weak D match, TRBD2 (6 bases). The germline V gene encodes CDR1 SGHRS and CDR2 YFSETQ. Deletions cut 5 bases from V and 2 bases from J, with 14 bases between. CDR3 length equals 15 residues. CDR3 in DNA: TGCGCCAGCAGAACCTTACGGGAGACCTACAATGAGCAGTTCTTC. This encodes CASRTLRETYNEQFF.

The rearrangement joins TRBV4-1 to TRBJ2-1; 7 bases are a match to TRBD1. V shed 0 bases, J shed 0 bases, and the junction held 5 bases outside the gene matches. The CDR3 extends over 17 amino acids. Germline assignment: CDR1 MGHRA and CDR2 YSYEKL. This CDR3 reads CASSQDKGASSYNEQFF. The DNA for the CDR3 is TGCGCCAGCAGCCAAGATAAGGGGGCGAGCTCCTACAATGAGCAGTTCTTC.

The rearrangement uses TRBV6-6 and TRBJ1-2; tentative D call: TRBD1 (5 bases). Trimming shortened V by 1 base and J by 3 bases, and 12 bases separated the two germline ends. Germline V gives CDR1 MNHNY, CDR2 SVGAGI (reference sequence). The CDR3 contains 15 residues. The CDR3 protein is CASSYFRVSDYGYTF. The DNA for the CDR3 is TGTGCCAGCAGTTACTTCAGGGTATCCGACTATGGCTACACCTTC.

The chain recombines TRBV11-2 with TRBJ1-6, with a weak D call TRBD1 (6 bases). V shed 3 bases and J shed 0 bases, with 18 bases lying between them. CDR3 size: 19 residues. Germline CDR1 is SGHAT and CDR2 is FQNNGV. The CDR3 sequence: CASSLAHRQGSSYNSPLHF. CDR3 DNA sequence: TGTGCCAGCAGCTTGGCTCATCGGCAGGGGAGCTCCTATAATTCACCCCTCCACTTT.

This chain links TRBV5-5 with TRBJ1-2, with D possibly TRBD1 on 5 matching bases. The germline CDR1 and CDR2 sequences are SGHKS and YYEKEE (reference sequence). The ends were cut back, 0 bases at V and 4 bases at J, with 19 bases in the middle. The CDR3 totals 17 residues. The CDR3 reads CASSLGAPGGELYGYTF. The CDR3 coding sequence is TGTGCCAGCAGCTTGGGGGCCCCCGGGGGGGAACTCTATGGCTACACCTTC.

The CDR3 protein is CASSLGVGGYTF. CDR3 DNA sequence: TGTGCCAGCAGCCTAGGGGTGGGCGGCTACACCTTC. J is TRBJ1-2 and V is TRBV28; the D gene is possibly TRBD1 (5 bases). The CDR3 is 12 amino acids. Trimming removed 6 bases at V and 8 bases at J, with 13 bases between. The germline V gene encodes CDR1 MDHEN and CDR2 SYDVKM.

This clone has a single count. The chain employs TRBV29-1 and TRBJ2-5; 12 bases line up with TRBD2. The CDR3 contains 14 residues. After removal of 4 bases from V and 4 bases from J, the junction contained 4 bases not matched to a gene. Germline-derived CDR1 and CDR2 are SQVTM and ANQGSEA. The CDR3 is CSVVMTSGRETQYF. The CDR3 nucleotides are TGCAGCGTTGTCATGACTAGCGGGAGAGAGACCCAGTACTTC.

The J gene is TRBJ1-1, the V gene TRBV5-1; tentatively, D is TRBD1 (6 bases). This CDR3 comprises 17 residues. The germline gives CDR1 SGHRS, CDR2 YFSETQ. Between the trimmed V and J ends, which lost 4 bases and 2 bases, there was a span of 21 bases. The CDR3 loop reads CASSTGQTLGVNTEAFF. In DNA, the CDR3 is TGCGCCAGCAGCACGGGACAAACACTTGGGGTAAACACTGAAGCTTTCTTT.

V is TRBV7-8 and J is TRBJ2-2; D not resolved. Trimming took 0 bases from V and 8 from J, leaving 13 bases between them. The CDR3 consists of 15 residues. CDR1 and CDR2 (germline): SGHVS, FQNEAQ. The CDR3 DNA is TGTGCCAGCAGCTTAGCACGCTTTGGGCGAGGGGAGCTGTTTTTT. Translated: CASSLARFGRGELFF.

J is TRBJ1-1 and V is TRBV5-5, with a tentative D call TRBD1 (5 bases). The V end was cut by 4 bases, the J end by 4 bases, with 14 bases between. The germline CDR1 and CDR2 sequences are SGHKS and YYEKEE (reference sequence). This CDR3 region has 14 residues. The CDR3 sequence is CASSILQDRTEAFF. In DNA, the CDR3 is TGTGCCAGCAGCATCTTACAGGACCGCACTGAAGCTTTCTTT.

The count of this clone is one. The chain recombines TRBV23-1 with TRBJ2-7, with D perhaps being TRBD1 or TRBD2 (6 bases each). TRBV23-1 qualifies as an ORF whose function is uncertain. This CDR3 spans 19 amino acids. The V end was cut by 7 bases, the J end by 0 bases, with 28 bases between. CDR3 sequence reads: CASMRGGGRTASSSYEQYF. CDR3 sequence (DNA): TGCGCCAGCATGAGGGGTGGGGGGCGGACTGCTAGTAGCTCCTACGAGCAGTACTTC.

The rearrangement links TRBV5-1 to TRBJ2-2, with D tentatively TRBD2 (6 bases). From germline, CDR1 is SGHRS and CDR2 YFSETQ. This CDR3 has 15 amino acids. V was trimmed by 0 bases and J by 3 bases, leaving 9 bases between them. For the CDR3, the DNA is TGCGCCAGCAGCTTGGTTGTAGCGGACACCGGGGAGCTGTTTTTT. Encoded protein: CASSLVVADTGELFF.

In nucleotides, the CDR3 is TGTGCCAGCAGAATAGCGGGACGGGTCGGCGAGCAGTACTTC. It specifies CASRIAGRVGEQYF. This chain connects TRBV6-1 to TRBJ2-7, with TRBD2 identical over 8 bases. The V and J ends lost 6 bases and 6 bases, in that order; junction bases with no gene match: 10. CDR3 length: 14 residues. Per germline, CDR1 MNHNS and CDR2 SASEGT.

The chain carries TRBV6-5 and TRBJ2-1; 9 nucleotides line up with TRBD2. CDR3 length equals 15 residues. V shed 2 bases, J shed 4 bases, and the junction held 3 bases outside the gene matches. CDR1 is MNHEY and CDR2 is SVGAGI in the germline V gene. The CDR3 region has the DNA TGTGCCAGCAGTTACGGACTAGCGACTTACAATGAGCAGTTCTTC. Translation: CASSYGLATYNEQFF.

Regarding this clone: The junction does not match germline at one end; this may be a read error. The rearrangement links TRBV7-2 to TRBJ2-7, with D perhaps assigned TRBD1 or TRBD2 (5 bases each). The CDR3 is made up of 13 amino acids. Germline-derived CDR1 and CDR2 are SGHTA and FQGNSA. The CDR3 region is CASSAEGQKAHRF. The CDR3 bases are TGTGCCAGCAGCGCAGAGGGGCAAAAGGCACACCGCTTC. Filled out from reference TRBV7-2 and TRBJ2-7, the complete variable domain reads GAGVSQSPSNKVTEKGKDVELRCDPISGHTALYWYRQSLGQGLEFLIYFQGNSAPDKSGLPSDRFSAERTGGSVSTLTIQRTQQEDSAVYLCASSAEGQKAHRFGPGTRLTVT.

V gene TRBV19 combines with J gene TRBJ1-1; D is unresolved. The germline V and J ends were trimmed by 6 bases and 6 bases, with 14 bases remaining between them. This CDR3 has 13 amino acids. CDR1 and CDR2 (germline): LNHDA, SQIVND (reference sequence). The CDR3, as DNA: TGTGCCAGTAGCCATGGGCCGGACGCTGAAGCTTTCTTT. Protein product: CASSHGPDAEAFF.

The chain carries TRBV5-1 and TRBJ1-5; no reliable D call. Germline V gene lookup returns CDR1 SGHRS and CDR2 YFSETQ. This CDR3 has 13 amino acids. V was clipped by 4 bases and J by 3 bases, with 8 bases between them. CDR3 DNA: TGCGCCAGCAGCCTGGGCCCCAATCAGCCCCAGCATTTT. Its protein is CASSLGPNQPQHF.

The CDR3 region has the DNA TGCGCCAGCAGTCCCGCACCTGGACAGGTTTCTTATGGCTACACCTTC. Translated, it gives CASSPAPGQVSYGYTF. The chain combines TRBV5-1 with TRBJ1-2; 7 nucleotides match TRBD1. V was pared by 5 bases and J by 5 bases, with 15 bases of the junction left unmatched. CDR1 is SGHRS, CDR2 YFSETQ, per germline. CDR3 size: 16 residues.

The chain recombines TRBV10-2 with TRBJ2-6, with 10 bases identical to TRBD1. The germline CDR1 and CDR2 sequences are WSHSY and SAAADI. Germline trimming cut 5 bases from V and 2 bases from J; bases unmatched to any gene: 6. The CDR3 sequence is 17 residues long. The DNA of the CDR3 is TGCGCCAGCAGTCCGGGACAGGGGCTCCCTGGGGCCAACGTCCTGACTTTC. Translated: CASSPGQGLPGANVLTF.